The source of this TCR beta chain is a study of blood T cell repertoires in COVID-19 (dated by TCRdb to 2020 to 2021). Context from the whole study: The collaborator samples originated in the United States, Italy and Spain and spanned the acute and convalescent phases of COVID-19. The material from the prospective study consisted of cDNA or gDNA derived from T cells, B-cell-depleted T cells, or PBMCs. The dataset comprised deeply sampled blood TCRbeta repertoires from subjects exposed to, actively infected with, or recovered from COVID-19. Where available, HLA class I and class II types were taken from metadata supplied by the sample provider and were not determined by assay-based typing. Nearly every sample came with metadata listing a de-identified subject ID, COVID-19 status, age in years and sex. A freely available public database, intended as a resource for researchers studying the immune response to SARS-CoV-2, is where the repertoires were released. The samples were drawn from two sources: the first 160 participants of the ongoing ImmuneRACE study, and about 1,300 subjects contributed by 6 global collaborators.

The immunoSEQ Assay, a bias-controlled multiplex PCR, was used to amplify TCRbeta CDR3 regions from genomic DNA. Processing in the source paper ran as follows. The number of nucleated cells in each sample was estimated by amplification of reference gene primers within the assay. Sequence reads were collapsed and filtered to measure the absolute abundance of every unique TCRbeta CDR3 rearrangement. For each sample, productive Simpson clonality was calculated as the square root of Simpson's diversity index across productive rearrangements. Entries here come from immuneACCESS through TCRdb and include only in-frame sequences with V and J called. Some clones fail to appear in such tables; in the studies checked, an unresolved V gene covers under half of the shortfall, and the cause of the remainder is unknown. That table supplies the V and J calls and clone size; D and trimming were determined from the DNA. Recorded for this sample are more than 45,000 clones; 70% to 90% of them occurred a single time. Approximately 5% of the sample belongs to the ten largest clones.

On this clone itself: The specificity of this receptor is unknown. No quality values exist for individual bases; no much larger clone is one base distant.

Deletion took 6 bases off V and 0 bases off J, with a span of 4 bases between the germline ends. Inclusive of the bounding cysteine and phenylalanine, the CDR3 is 12 residues long. Just CDR3 DNA is preserved here, 36 bases in frame from base 1. Broad study findings and their caveats: Clinical and demographic metadata were provided uncurated, with the amount varying by source and participant.

Each collaborating institution followed its own protocols to collect whole blood in K2EDTA tubes. For TCRbeta analysis, collaborator samples were shipped as frozen whole blood, as isolated PBMCs, or as DNA extracted from either sample type. This receptor was taken from a man aged 35 to 55 with active COVID-19. This chain joins TRBV12-3 or TRBV12-4 to TRBJ2-3; there is no confident call for the D gene. Sequenced sample: peripheral blood. The CDR3 sequence is CASRQSTDTQYF. The base sequence is TGTGCCAGCAGACAGAGCACAGATACGCAGTATTTT.